This is a list of T cell receptor beta chains from one sample in a study of beta chain features in type 1 diabetes. Method: immunoSEQ multiplex PCR; TCRdb's copy keeps in-frame clones and lacks some. The sample carries fewer than 350,000 clones, less than 20% recorded once. The sequenced material came from naive CD4+ T cells from blood. The receptors were gathered from a woman aged 18-29 years in good health. Each CDR3 is given with its conserved first and last residue. D genes are given only for firm matches. Clone size is shown for a subset of rows, as once, few, many or a class of expanded clone.

J: TRBJ2-1
V: TRBV14
size: NA
D: TRBD2
DNA: TGTGCCAGCAGCGTGAGGACTAGCGGGAGGTGGGTCTTC
CDR3: CASSVRTSGRWVF

J: TRBJ2-1
V: TRBV19
size: NA
D: TRBD1
DNA: TGTGCCAGTAGACATGGACAGGTATACAATGAGCAGTTCTTC
CDR3: CASRHGQVYNEQFF

J: TRBJ2-3
V: TRBV20-1
size: NA
D: NA
DNA: TGCAGTCCTAGCACAGATACGCAGTATTTT
CDR3: CSPSTDTQYF

J: TRBJ2-5
V: TRBV9
size: NA
D: TRBD2
DNA: TGTGCCAGCAGCGTTTCTAGCGGGAGGGCCGGGGAGACCCAGTACTTC
CDR3: CASSVSSGRAGETQYF

J: TRBJ2-7
V: TRBV4-1
size: NA
D: TRBD1
DNA: TGCGCCAGCAGCCAAGAGGTTGGGACAGAGTTAATCTACGAGCAGTACTTC
CDR3: CASSQEVGTELIYEQYF

J: TRBJ2-7
V: TRBV7-2
size: few
D: NA
DNA: TGTGCCAGCAGCTTAGGCGGGATTTACGAGCAGTACTTC
CDR3: CASSLGGIYEQYF

J: TRBJ1-5
V: TRBV5-1
size: few
D: TRBD1
DNA: TGCGCCAGCAGCTCCAGGGGGGATCAGCCCCAGCATTTT
CDR3: CASSSRGDQPQHF

J: TRBJ2-1
V: TRBV30
size: few
D: TRBD2
DNA: TGTGCCTCTACCGGGACTAGCGGATACAATGAGCAGTTCTTC
CDR3: CASTGTSGYNEQFF

J: TRBJ2-5
V: TRBV9
size: few
D: TRBD2
DNA: TGTGCCAGCAGCGTGGGACTAGCGGATTACCAAGAGACCCAGTACTTC
CDR3: CASSVGLADYQETQYF

J: TRBJ2-7
V: TRBV30
size: NA
D: NA
DNA: TGTGCCTCCCTGACCCAGGCCAACTACGAGCAGTACTTC
CDR3: CASLTQANYEQYF

J: TRBJ1-2
V: TRBV30
size: NA
D: TRBD1
DNA: TGTGCCTGGAGTCCGCCCAGGACAGGGGCGAACTATGGCTACACCTTC
CDR3: CAWSPPRTGANYGYTF

J: TRBJ2-5
V: TRBV30
size: few
D: NA
DNA: TGTGCCTGGATAGGAGGACAGCAAGAGACCCAGTACTTC
CDR3: CAWIGGQQETQYF

J: TRBJ2-1
V: TRBV7-9
size: few
D: NA
DNA: TGTGCCAGCAGCTCCGGAGCGGGTAATGAGCAGTTCTTC
CDR3: CASSSGAGNEQFF

J: TRBJ2-4
V: TRBV30
size: few
D: TRBD2
DNA: TGTGCCTTAGCGGGGGCACCAAACATTCAGTACTTC
CDR3: CALAGAPNIQYF

J: TRBJ2-2
V: TRBV30
size: few
D: TRBD2
DNA: TGTGCCTGGAGTGTAGGTAGCGGGAGAACCGGGGAGCTGTTTTTT
CDR3: CAWSVGSGRTGELFF

J: TRBJ2-7
V: TRBV10-3
size: few
D: TRBD2
DNA: TGTGCCATCAAAGGACTAGCGGGGACCTACGAGCAGTACTTC
CDR3: CAIKGLAGTYEQYF

J: TRBJ2-5
V: TRBV5-4
size: NA
D: TRBD2
DNA: TGTGCCAGCCACCTAGCGGACACCCAAGAGACCCAGTACTTC
CDR3: CASHLADTQETQYF

J: TRBJ1-2
V: TRBV9
size: few
D: NA
DNA: TGTGCCAGCAGCGCCCTACAGGGCGGAGTGAGTGGCTACACCTTC
CDR3: CASSALQGGVSGYTF

J: TRBJ2-4
V: TRBV12-5
size: few
D: TRBD2
DNA: TGTGCTAGTGGTTTGGGGCTAGCGGGGAACATTCAGTACTTC
CDR3: CASGLGLAGNIQYF

J: TRBJ2-7
V: TRBV7-2
size: NA
D: TRBD2
DNA: TGTGCCAGCAGCTTAGCAATTTCGGCGGGAGGGGAAGAGCAGTACTTC
CDR3: CASSLAISAGGEEQYF

J: TRBJ2-5
V: TRBV21-1
size: NA
D: NA
DNA: TGTGCCAGCAGCACGAGGACAGGGGAAGAGACCCAGTACTTC
CDR3: CASSTRTGEETQYF

J: TRBJ2-7
V: TRBV15
size: NA
D: TRBD1
DNA: TGTGCCACCAGCCGCCGGGACAGCTTCTACGAGCAGTACTTC
CDR3: CATSRRDSFYEQYF

J: TRBJ1-2
V: TRBV7-2
size: NA
D: NA
DNA: TGTGCCAGCAGCGAAACAGGCTATGGCTACACCTTC
CDR3: CASSETGYGYTF

J: TRBJ1-1
V: TRBV4-2
size: NA
D: NA
DNA: TGTGCCAGCAGTGAGGAAGAAGACACTGAAGCTTTCTTT
CDR3: CASSEEEDTEAFF

J: TRBJ2-7
V: TRBV29-1
size: NA
D: TRBD1
DNA: TGCAGCGTGGACAGGGGAGCGGGCGAGCAGTACTTC
CDR3: CSVDRGAGEQYF

J: TRBJ2-3
V: TRBV30
size: few
D: NA
DNA: TGTGCCTGGAGTGTATGGGGGGTAGATACGCAGTATTTT
CDR3: CAWSVWGVDTQYF

J: TRBJ2-2
V: TRBV6-5
size: few
D: NA
DNA: TGTGCCAGCAGTCTCTACACCGGGGAGCTGTTTTTT
CDR3: CASSLYTGELFF

J: TRBJ2-5
V: TRBV14
size: NA
D: NA
DNA: TGTGCCAGCAGCCAATTAGATTGGACACTGAAGGACCAAGAGACCCAGTACTTC
CDR3: CASSQLDWTLKDQETQYF

J: TRBJ2-5
V: TRBV5-1
size: NA
D: NA
DNA: TGCGCCAGCAGCTTGGGTTCTAGCTTGAGGGAGACCCAGTACTTC
CDR3: CASSLGSSLRETQYF

J: TRBJ1-2
V: TRBV30
size: NA
D: NA
DNA: TGTGCCCGGTTAGACGGGGTAAACTATGGCTACACCTTC
CDR3: CARLDGVNYGYTF

J: TRBJ2-1
V: TRBV30
size: few
D: TRBD1
DNA: TGTGCCTGGAGCCTTGGGGACAGGGTGGCGGGTGAGCAGTTCTTC
CDR3: CAWSLGDRVAGEQFF

J: TRBJ2-3
V: TRBV5-1
size: NA
D: TRBD2
DNA: TGCGCCAGCAGCGAAGTAGCGGGGGGTAGCACAGATACGCAGTATTTT
CDR3: CASSEVAGGSTDTQYF

J: TRBJ2-1
V: TRBV28
size: NA
D: TRBD1
DNA: TGTGCCAGCAGTTCGGGACAGAACAATGAGCAGTTCTTC
CDR3: CASSSGQNNEQFF

J: TRBJ2-1
V: TRBV30
size: few
D: TRBD2
DNA: TGTGCCTGGAGTGGGGGGGGGAGCTCCTACAATGAGCAGTTCTTC
CDR3: CAWSGGGSSYNEQFF

J: TRBJ1-2
V: TRBV9
size: NA
D: NA
DNA: TGTGCCAGCAGCGTAGCCGGTTATGGCTATGGCTACACCTTC
CDR3: CASSVAGYGYGYTF

J: TRBJ2-1
V: TRBV4-2
size: NA
D: TRBD2
DNA: TGTGCCAGCAGCCAAGATTGGGGGACTAGTTACAATGAGCAGTTCTTC
CDR3: CASSQDWGTSYNEQFF

J: TRBJ2-1
V: TRBV18
size: NA
D: TRBD2
DNA: TGTGCCAGCTCAGTTCGACTAGCGGGAGATCACAATGAGCAGTTCTTC
CDR3: CASSVRLAGDHNEQFF